This is a list of T cell receptor beta chains from one sample in a study of shared clonotypes between healthy human individuals. Measured with immunoSEQ multiplex PCR; TCRdb has only the in-frame clones, and not every one. The sample has more than 2 million clones, roughly 94% seen once. What was sequenced was naive CD4+ T cells sorted from blood. These receptors came from a man aged 18 to 35 in good health. CDR3s include the opening cysteine and the closing phenylalanine or tryptophan. A D gene is named only where the DNA matches it firmly. Size is stated for part of the rows, as once, few or many counts, or as a class when the clone is expanded.

TRBJ1-4 | . | . | TRBV2 | CASSEEVVNEKLFF | TGTGCCAGCAGTGAGGAAGTAGTTAATGAAAAACTGTTTTTT
TRBJ2-7 | . | . | TRBV6-1 | CASSEARTATSYEQYF | TGTGCCAGCAGTGAAGCTAGAACGGCTACCTCCTACGAGCAGTACTTC
TRBJ1-5 | once | . | TRBV6-1 | CASSEALGAGQPQHF | TGTGCCAGCAGTGAAGCCCTGGGGGCTGGTCAGCCCCAGCATTTT
TRBJ2-7 | . | TRBD2 | TRBV2 | CASSEALAGRGSYEQYF | TGTGCCAGCAGTGAAGCGCTAGCGGGGAGGGGCTCCTACGAGCAGTACTTC
TRBJ1-2 | . | . | TRBV27 | CASSLARANYGYTF | TGTGCCAGCAGTTTGGCTAGAGCTAACTATGGCTACACCTTC
TRBJ2-1 | . | . | TRBV25-1 | CASSGRNEQFF | TGTGCCAGCAGTGGGCGGAATGAGCAGTTCTTC
TRBJ2-1 | once | . | TRBV7-3 | CASSKNSAQRGNEQFF | TGTGCCAGCAGCAAAAATAGCGCACAGAGGGGCAATGAGCAGTTCTTC
TRBJ1-2 | . | TRBD1 | TRBV19 | CASSIGQGNYGYTF | TGTGCCAGTAGTATTGGACAGGGGAACTATGGCTACACCTTC
TRBJ2-5 | . | . | TRBV5-1 | CASSPRTEYPETQYF | TGCGCCAGCAGCCCCCGGACTGAATATCCAGAGACCCAGTACTTC
TRBJ1-1 | . | . | TRBV14 | CASSPWQGYAEAFF | TGTGCCAGCAGCCCGTGGCAGGGGTACGCTGAAGCTTTCTTT
TRBJ2-5 | . | . | TRBV5-8 | CASRSPRETQYF | TGTGCCAGCAGGTCACCTAGGGAGACCCAGTACTTC
TRBJ1-4 | . | . | TRBV2 | CASGVRREKLFF | TGTGCCAGCGGCGTACGACGAGAAAAACTGTTTTTT
TRBJ2-2 | . | . | TRBV11-2 | CASSSHRRGGELFF | TGTGCCAGCAGCTCCCATAGGCGTGGCGGGGAGCTGTTTTTT
TRBJ2-5 | . | . | TRBV4-1 | CASSQDAGGTQYF | TGCGCCAGCAGCCAAGATGCGGGTGGGACCCAGTACTTC
TRBJ2-5 | . | . | TRBV5-8 | CASSPTGVETQYF | TGTGCCAGCAGCCCCACAGGAGTGGAGACCCAGTACTTC
TRBJ2-4 | . | TRBD1 | TRBV5-1 | CASSLVAGGAGNIQYF | TGCGCCAGCAGCTTGGTCGCAGGGGGCGCGGGGAACATTCAGTACTTC
TRBJ2-2 | . | TRBD2 | TRBV10-3 | CAISVLAGGPSSNTGELFF | TGTGCCATCAGTGTATTAGCGGGGGGACCTTCATCGAACACCGGGGAGCTGTTTTTT
TRBJ1-6 | . | TRBD1 | TRBV15 | CATSSKGTGGSNSPLHF | TGTGCCACCAGCAGTAAGGGGACAGGGGGCTCAAATTCACCCCTCCACTTT
TRBJ1-5 | once | . | TRBV5-1 | CASSPDPGSNQPQHF | TGCGCCAGCAGCCCCGACCCAGGGAGCAATCAGCCCCAGCATTTT
TRBJ1-1 | . | TRBD1 | TRBV7-2 | CASSLVSGQKNTEAFF | TGTGCCAGCAGCCTGGTATCGGGACAGAAGAACACTGAAGCTTTCTTT
TRBJ1-2 | . | TRBD1 | TRBV7-6 | CASSPTTGEYGYTF | TGTGCCAGCAGCCCAACTACAGGGGAATATGGCTACACCTTC
TRBJ1-5 | . | . | TRBV6-5 | CASSIDNSNQPQHF | TGTGCCAGCAGTATCGACAATAGCAATCAGCCCCAGCATTTT
TRBJ2-5 | . | . | TRBV5-1 | CASSSTRVLETQYF | TGCGCCAGCAGCTCAACTAGAGTTTTAGAGACCCAGTACTTC
TRBJ2-5 | . | TRBD1 | TRBV9 | CASSAPGQGLETQYF | TGTGCCAGCAGCGCCCCGGGACAGGGGCTAGAGACCCAGTACTTC
TRBJ2-3 | . | . | TRBV5-8 | CASSLDLARKTDTQYF | TGTGCCAGCAGCTTGGATCTAGCGAGGAAGACAGATACGCAGTATTTT
TRBJ2-1 | . | TRBD2 | TRBV5-1 | CASGGGAEYNEQFF | TGCGCCAGCGGCGGGGGGGCCGAGTACAATGAGCAGTTCTTC